Below are 9 T cell receptor beta chains sequenced from a single sample in a study of blood T cell repertoires in COVID-19. Clones were read by immunoSEQ multiplex PCR, and TCRdb kept only the in-frame ones, dropping some. This sample has a few hundred thousand clones, with approximately 90% found just once. The sequenced material came from peripheral blood. These receptors originate from a man between 18 and 35 years old with COVID-19, enrolled during active disease.

The chain carries TRBV6-5 and TRBJ2-2, with a weak D call TRBD1 (5 bases). Germline assignment: CDR1 MNHEY and CDR2 SVGAGI. V shed 7 bases and J shed 6 bases, with 9 bases lying between them. This CDR3 region has 12 residues. The DNA of the CDR3 is TGTGCCAGCACCCAGGGCTCCGGGGAGCTGTTTTTT. This sequence encodes CASTQGSGELFF.

A single count supports this clone. This sequence joins TRBV2 and TRBJ2-2, with 7 bases lining up with TRBD1. Per germline, CDR1 SNHLY and CDR2 FYNNEI. This CDR3 region has 14 residues. V was clipped by 6 bases and J by 3 bases; unmatched bases: 4. The CDR3 here is CASRTGSHTGELFF. CDR3 nucleotides: TGTGCCAGCAGGACAGGGAGTCACACCGGGGAGCTGTTTTTT.

This clone was counted once. The chain joins TRBV25-1 to TRBJ2-5; D perhaps matches TRBD2 (8 bases). The CDR3 sequence is 17 residues long. CDR1 MGHDK and CDR2 SYGVNS come from the germline V gene. Trimming shortened V by 1 base and J by 3 bases, and 18 bases separated the two germline ends. CDR3 region: CASSESGTAGVKETQYF. The CDR3 DNA sequence: TGTGCCAGCAGTGAATCGGGGACAGCGGGGGTAAAAGAGACCCAGTACTTC.

The J gene is TRBJ1-5, the V gene TRBV7-6, with D possibly TRBD1 on 5 matching bases. The ends were cut back, 3 bases at V and 7 bases at J, with 10 bases in the middle. The CDR3 has 13 amino acids. Germline V gives CDR1 SGHVS, CDR2 FNYEAQ. The CDR3 protein is CASSLGGTQPQHF. The CDR3 bases are TGTGCCAGCAGCTTGGGAGGGACCCAGCCCCAGCATTTT.

CDR3 residues: CASGRGAGGQETQYF. Here the CDR3 DNA reads TGTGCCAGCGGAAGGGGGGCGGGGGGCCAAGAGACCCAGTACTTC. J is TRBJ2-5 and V is TRBV2; the match to TRBD2 covers 8 bases. Trimming at V came to 8 bases and at J to 1 base, leaving 9 bases not matched to a gene. This CDR3 spans 15 amino acids. Germline CDR1 and CDR2: SNHLY and FYNNEI.

The chain employs TRBV6-6 and TRBJ1-3; a possible D gene is TRBD1 (6 bases). Germline loops: CDR1 MNHNY, CDR2 SVGAGI (reference sequence). CDR3 length: 14 amino acids. Trimming left V 5 bases short and J 1 base short, with 9 bases between. The CDR3 bases are TGTGCCAGCAGTCAGAGGGGGTCTGGAAACACCATATATTTT. Residues: CASSQRGSGNTIYF.

The chain combines TRBV5-1 with TRBJ2-3; 7 nucleotides align to TRBD2. This CDR3 comprises 17 residues. The V gene end was trimmed by 4 bases and the J gene end by 6 bases; junction bases not matched to a gene: 17. The germline V gene has CDR1 SGHRS and CDR2 YFSETQ. In nucleotides, the CDR3 is TGCGCCAGCAGCCCCGGTGCAGCGGGGACCGGATGGGATACGCAGTATTTT. It codes for CASSPGAAGTGWDTQYF.

The J gene is TRBJ1-2, the V gene TRBV12-2. TRBV12-2 is a listed pseudogene. This CDR3 is built from 18 residues. The CDR3 loop reads CASRLSTPPGNRYYGYTF. For the CDR3, the DNA is TGTGCAAGTCGCTTAAGCACCCCCCCCGGGAATCGCTACTATGGCTACACCTTC.

The DNA of the CDR3 is TGTGCCAGCAGAAGAAGCTGGGAGCAGTACTTC. Protein product: CASRRSWEQYF. The chain joins TRBV2 to TRBJ2-7, with D hard to call. Trimming took off 6 bases at V and 7 bases at J, with 10 bases between the two ends. The CDR3 length is 11 residues. In germline, CDR1 is SNHLY, CDR2 FYNNEI.